Described below is a single T cell receptor beta chain sequence and its context. This entry belongs to a study of graft-versus-host responses after intestinal transplantation. Study overall: All of the recipients had induction that used anti-thymocyte globulin, then tacrolimus and steroids for approximately 3 years.

The V end was cut by 4 bases, the J end by 0 bases, with 8 bases between. Germline lookup yields CDR1 SGHTS and CDR2 YDEGEE. The CDR3 totals 14 residues. Measured with immunoSEQ multiplex PCR; TCRdb has only the in-frame clones, and not every one. Of about 98,000 clones in the sample, 86% were seen once. The sample in question was PBMCs, obtained 255 days after intestinal transplant. The sequence was obtained from a human patient who received an intestinal transplant, so some T cells may come from the graft donor. The chain combines TRBV5-8 with TRBJ2-1; D gene ambiguous. CDR3 residues: CASSPRVSYNEQFF. DNA for the CDR3: TGTGCCAGCAGCCCGAGAGTCTCCTACAATGAGCAGTTCTTC. The full variable domain, rest sourced from reference TRBV5-8 and TRBJ2-1, is EAGVTQSPTHLIKTRGQQATLRCSPISGHTSVYWYQQALGLGLQFLLWYDEGEERNRGNFPPRFSGRQFPNYSSELNVNALELEDSALYLCASSPRVSYNEQFFGPGTRLTVL.